This T cell receptor beta chain was retrieved from a study of blood T cell repertoires in COVID-19. Turning to the study itself: Donors in the United States, Italy and Spain gave samples during acute or convalescent COVID-19.

Among Cohort 3 donors, those recovered had two negative PCRs, clearance, or symptom resolution. The CDR3 spans 15 residues. V was pared by 6 bases and J by 3 bases, with 9 bases of the junction left unmatched. Germline V gives CDR1 MDHEN, CDR2 SYDVKM. Original methodology: Estimation of nucleated cell counts relied on the amplification of reference gene primers. Produced via immunoSEQ multiplex PCR; TCRdb's table is partial and in-frame only. The V and J calls and the clone size are those of that table, but D and trimming were determined from the DNA. The table has 150,000 to 200,000 clones, roughly 80% seen once.

Sample: PBMCs or T cells enriched from blood (not recorded which). The receptor was derived from a man aged 50 or older who had recovered from COVID-19. The rearrangement links TRBV28 to TRBJ2-7; TRBD1 matches at 9 bases. In DNA, the CDR3 is TGTGCCAGCAGAACCGCCGGGACAGGGATCTACGAGCAGTACTTC. It encodes CASRTAGTGIYEQYF.